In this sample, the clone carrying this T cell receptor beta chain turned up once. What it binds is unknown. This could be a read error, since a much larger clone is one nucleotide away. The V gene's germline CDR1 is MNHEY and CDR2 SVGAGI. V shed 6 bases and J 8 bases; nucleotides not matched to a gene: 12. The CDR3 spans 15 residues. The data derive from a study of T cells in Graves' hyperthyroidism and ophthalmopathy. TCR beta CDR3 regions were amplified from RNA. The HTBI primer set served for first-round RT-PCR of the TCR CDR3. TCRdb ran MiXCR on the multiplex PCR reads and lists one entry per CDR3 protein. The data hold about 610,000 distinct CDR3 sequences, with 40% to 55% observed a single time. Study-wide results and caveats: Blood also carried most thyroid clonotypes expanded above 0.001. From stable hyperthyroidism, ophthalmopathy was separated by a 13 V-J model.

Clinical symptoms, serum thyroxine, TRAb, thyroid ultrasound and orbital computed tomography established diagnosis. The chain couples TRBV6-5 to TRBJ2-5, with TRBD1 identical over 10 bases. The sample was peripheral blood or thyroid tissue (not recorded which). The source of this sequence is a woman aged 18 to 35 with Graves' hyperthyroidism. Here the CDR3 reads CASSPTGGLRDTQYF. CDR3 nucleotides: TGTGCCAGCAGCCCGACAGGGGGCCTTCGAGACACCCAGTACTTC.